These 2 T cell receptor beta chains came from one sample sequenced in a study of OX40 agonist ivuxolimab in advanced cancers. Receptor amplification or capture employed the immunoSEQ multiplex PCR assay. TCRdb obtained this table from immuneACCESS and retained in-frame rearrangements with V and J assigned. These tables miss some clones; where compared with another copy, unresolved V genes account for less than half of the shortfall, and the remainder is unexplained. This sample holds roughly 100,000 clones; more than 85% were observed only once. The top ten constitute 0.2% to 0.3% of the sample. Material: CD4+ or CD8+ T cells sorted from blood, obtained in a trial of the OX40 agonist ivuxolimab. These receptors originate from an adult with an advanced solid tumor such as melanoma, head and neck, liver or kidney cancer.

V is TRBV5-1 and J is TRBJ2-3; D is unclear. Deletions cut 2 bases from V and 4 bases from J, with 5 bases between. The germline V gene encodes CDR1 SGHRS and CDR2 YFSETQ. This CDR3 is 12 amino acids long. The CDR3 sequence: CASSFGPDTQYF. The CDR3 bases are TGCGCCAGCAGCTTTGGCCCAGATACGCAGTATTTT.

This sequence joins TRBV19 and TRBJ2-1; 7 bases align to TRBD2. CDR1 is LNHDA and CDR2 is SQIVND in the germline V gene (reference sequence). The V and J ends lost 3 bases and 15 bases, in that order; junction bases with no gene match: 11. The CDR3 loop spans 13 amino acids. CDR3 bases: TGTGCCAGTAGTATTATGTGGCGGGAGAATCTGTTCTTC. It translates to CASSIMWRENLFF.